This T cell receptor beta chain came from a study of T cell responses to AZD1222 COVID-19 vaccine. This clone was seen more than once but under ten times. Its specificity is unknown. Study findings and constraints: In the spike-specific TCR repertoire, nearly half reportedly target unmutated variant regions.

The assay was immunoSEQ multiplex PCR, and TCRdb's table has in-frame clones only and misses some. The sample contains some 120,000 clones, 85% to 95% of which appear only once. Sequenced here: peripheral blood, sampled on day 0 of AZD1222 vaccination. This TCR derives from an adult in good health.

The CDR3 protein is CASSLGGTLNNEQFF. The CDR3 nucleotides read TGTGCCAGCAGCTTGGGGGGGACCCTGAACAATGAGCAGTTCTTC. This chain uses TRBV5-4 with TRBJ2-1; D could derive from TRBD1 or TRBD2 (5 bases each). Trimming shortened V by 0 bases and J by 5 bases, and 12 bases separated the two germline ends. The CDR3 spans 15 residues. Germline loops: CDR1 SGHNT, CDR2 YYREEE (reference sequence).